The next 15 T cell receptor beta chains were all read from a single sample in a study of T cell responses to AZD1222 COVID-19 vaccine. TCRdb's table, derived via immunoSEQ multiplex PCR, lists solely in-frame clones and lacks some. The data contain approximately 100,000 clones, around 90% of them singletons. The material was peripheral blood, obtained on day 0 of AZD1222 vaccination. The source of these receptors is an adult in good health.

The rearrangement links TRBV19 to TRBJ1-1, with 7 bases identical to TRBD1. Germline values: CDR1 LNHDA, CDR2 SQIVND (reference sequence). CDR3 length equals 13 residues. J gave up 5 bases and V 4 bases, and 4 bases lay outside the gene matches. CDR3 amino acids: CASSKTGETEAFF. CDR3 sequence (DNA): TGTGCCAGTAGTAAAACAGGGGAAACTGAAGCTTTCTTT. Full variable domain (remainder filled in from reference TRBV19 and TRBJ1-1): DGGITQSPKYLFRKEGQNVTLSCEQNLNHDAMYWYRQDPGQGLRLIYYSQIVNDFQKGDIAEGYSVSREKKESFPLTVTSAQKNPTAFYLCASSKTGETEAFFGQGTRLTVV.

This chain links TRBV28 with TRBJ1-5, with D hard to call. Germline loops: CDR1 MDHEN, CDR2 SYDVKM. Trimming pared 2 bases from V and 8 bases from J, leaving 10 bases between. The CDR3 has 13 amino acids. The CDR3 protein is CASSLQGPEPQHF. The CDR3 region has the DNA TGTGCCAGCAGTTTACAAGGCCCGGAGCCCCAGCATTTT.

This clone has a single count. V usage is TRBV7-2 and J usage is TRBJ1-2; D not certain. The CDR3 sequence is 15 residues long. From germline, CDR1 is SGHTA and CDR2 FQGNSA. Between the trimmed V and J ends, which lost 4 bases and 4 bases, there was a span of 16 bases. The CDR3 here is CASSSYAGPSYGYTF. The CDR3 region has the DNA TGTGCCAGCAGCTCCTACGCTGGGCCGAGCTATGGCTACACCTTC.

This clone has just a few counts. This CDR3 is CASSESGGATGNTIYF. CDR3 DNA sequence: TGTGCCAGCAGTGAAAGTGGGGGGGCCACTGGAAACACCATATATTTT. The chain links TRBV6-1 to TRBJ1-3; D is possibly TRBD1 (6 bases). V lost 2 bases to trimming and J lost 2 bases, with 13 bases between them. Germline CDR1 and CDR2: MNHNS and SASEGT. The CDR3 covers 16 residues.

This chain links TRBV3-1 (or the pseudogene TRBV3-2) with TRBJ2-5; 8 nucleotides match TRBD1. Unmatched junction bases numbered 4, after V lost 2 bases and J lost 5 bases. CDR1 and CDR2 from the germline V gene are LGHDT and YNNKEL (reference sequence). This CDR3 contains 14 residues. This CDR3 reads CASSQQGAGETQYF. In DNA form, the CDR3 reads TGTGCCAGCAGCCAACAGGGGGCGGGTGAGACCCAGTACTTC.

This clone was seen just once. The V gene is TRBV7-2, the J gene TRBJ2-5, with D unclear. The CDR3 consists of 13 residues. V was shortened by 5 bases and J by 5 bases, with 12 bases between the two germline ends. Germline CDR1 SGHTA, CDR2 FQGNSA. CDR3 residues: CASSPPSFETQYF. The CDR3 DNA reads as TGTGCCAGCAGCCCACCCTCGTTTGAGACCCAGTACTTC.

This chain links TRBV10-3 with TRBJ2-1, with D tentatively TRBD1 or TRBD2 (5 bases each). V lost 10 bases to trimming and J lost 7 bases, with 17 bases between them. This CDR3 spans 13 amino acids. The germline V gene has CDR1 ENHRY and CDR2 SYGVKD. CDR3 protein: CATTGPQFNEQFF. As DNA, the CDR3 is TGTGCCACTACGGGGCCACAGTTTAATGAGCAGTTCTTC.

The count of this clone is one. The V and J genes are TRBV5-1 and TRBJ2-2; D ambiguous. Germline V CDR1 and CDR2: SGHRS, YFSETQ. Trimming removed 2 bases at V and 1 base at J, with 3 bases between. The CDR3 is 13 amino acids. The CDR3 loop is CASSLQNTGELFF. In DNA, the CDR3 is TGCGCCAGCAGCTTACAGAACACCGGGGAGCTGTTTTTT.

The rearrangement joins TRBV7-8 to TRBJ2-1; TRBD2 matches at 15 bases. CDR3 length: 16 amino acids. Germline assignment: CDR1 SGHVS and CDR2 FQNEAQ. V shed 5 bases and J 6 bases; nucleotides not matched to a gene: 5. CDR3 in amino acids: CASSLRTSGRANEQFF. CDR3 DNA: TGTGCCAGCAGCCTAAGGACTAGCGGGAGGGCCAATGAGCAGTTCTTC.

This clone turned up a few times. The gene calls are TRBV5-1 and TRBJ2-3; D perhaps matches TRBD2 (5 bases). Deletions cut 0 bases from V and 6 bases from J, with 11 bases between. The CDR3 length is 14 residues. The germline gives CDR1 SGHRS, CDR2 YFSETQ. Written as DNA, the CDR3 is TGCGCCAGCAGCTTGGAAGCCTCGGGGGATACGCAGTATTTT. It specifies CASSLEASGDTQYF.

The chain is built from TRBV4-3 and TRBJ1-1; D possibly corresponds to TRBD1 (5 bases). CDR3 length equals 17 residues. CDR1 and CDR2 from the germline V gene are LGHNA and YSLEER. Trimming pared 0 bases from V and 6 bases from J, leaving 20 bases between. DNA for the CDR3: TGCGCCAGCAGCCAAGATTACGGCAGGGCTTCTGGAGCTGAAGCTTTCTTT. Protein: CASSQDYGRASGAEAFF.

The chain links TRBV7-2 to TRBJ1-3; the D gene is possibly TRBD1 (5 bases). The germline gives CDR1 SGHTA, CDR2 FQGNSA. The CDR3 has 16 residues. Trimming shortened V by 1 base and J by 1 base, and 11 bases separated the two germline ends. The CDR3 sequence: CASSLEVGESGNTIYF. The CDR3 DNA is TGTGCCAGCAGCTTAGAAGTGGGGGAATCTGGAAACACCATATATTTT.

The chain joins TRBV11-2 to TRBJ1-2; the D gene is possibly TRBD1 (6 bases). V lost 0 bases and J 6 bases, leaving 11 bases between the germline ends. The CDR3 loop spans 14 amino acids. Per germline, CDR1 SGHAT and CDR2 FQNNGV. The CDR3 DNA sequence: TGTGCCAGCAGCTTAGACGAGACAGGAAATGGCTACACCTTC. Translated: CASSLDETGNGYTF.

The chain links TRBV27 to TRBJ2-1, with 12 nucleotides matching TRBD2. Trimming removed 6 bases from V and 8 bases from J; junction bases left unmatched: 11. CDR3 length: 16 amino acids. Looked up from germline, CDR1 is MNHEY and CDR2 is SMNVEV (reference sequence). CDR3 amino acids: CASRRETSGGLHEQFF. DNA for the CDR3: TGTGCCAGCAGGCGGGAGACTAGCGGGGGTCTGCATGAGCAGTTCTTC.

The chain has TRBV6-5 and TRBJ1-2; 8 bases line up with TRBD1. CDR3 length equals 12 residues. Germline V lookup: CDR1 MNHEY, CDR2 SVGAGI. V gave up 6 bases and J gave up 8 bases; unmatched junction bases: 5. The chain's CDR3 is CASSSDRVGYTF. The CDR3 DNA reads TGTGCCAGCAGCTCGGACAGGGTCGGCTACACCTTC.